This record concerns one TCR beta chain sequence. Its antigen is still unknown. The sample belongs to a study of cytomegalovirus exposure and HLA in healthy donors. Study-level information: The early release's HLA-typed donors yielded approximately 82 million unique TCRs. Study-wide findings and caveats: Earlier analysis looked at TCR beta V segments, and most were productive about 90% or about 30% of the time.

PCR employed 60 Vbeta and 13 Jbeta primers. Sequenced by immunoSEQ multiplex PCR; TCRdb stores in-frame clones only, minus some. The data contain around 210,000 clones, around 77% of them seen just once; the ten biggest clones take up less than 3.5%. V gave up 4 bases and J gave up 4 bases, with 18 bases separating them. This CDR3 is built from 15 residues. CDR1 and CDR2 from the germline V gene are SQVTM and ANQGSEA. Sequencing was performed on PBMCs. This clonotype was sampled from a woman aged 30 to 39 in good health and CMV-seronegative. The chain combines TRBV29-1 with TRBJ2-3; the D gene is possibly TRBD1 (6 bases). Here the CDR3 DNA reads TGCAGCGTTGTCCAGGGGCACGCGAGGCCAGATACGCAGTATTTT. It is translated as CSVVQGHARPDTQYF.